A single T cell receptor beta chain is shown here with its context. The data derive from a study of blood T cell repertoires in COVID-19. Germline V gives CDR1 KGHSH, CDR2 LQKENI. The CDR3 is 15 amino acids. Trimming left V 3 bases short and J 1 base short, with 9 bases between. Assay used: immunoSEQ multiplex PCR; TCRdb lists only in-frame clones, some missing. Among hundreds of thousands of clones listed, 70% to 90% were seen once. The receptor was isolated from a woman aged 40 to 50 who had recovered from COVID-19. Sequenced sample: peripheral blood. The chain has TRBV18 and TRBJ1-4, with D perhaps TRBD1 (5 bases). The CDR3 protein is CASSPAGGTNEKLFF. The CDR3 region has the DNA TGTGCCAGCTCACCCGCGGGGGGAACTAATGAAAAACTGTTTTTT. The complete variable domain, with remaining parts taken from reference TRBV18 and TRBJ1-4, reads NAGVMQNPRHLVRRRGQEARLRCSPMKGHSHVYWYRQLPEEGLKFMVYLQKENIIDESGMPKERFSAEFPKEGPSILRIQQVVRGDSAAYFCASSPAGGTNEKLFFGSGTQLSVL.